The 15 T cell receptor beta chains reported below all come from one sample, sequenced in a study of blood T cells in healthy people across ages. It was with a sample-barcoded 5' primer and a J-beta primer mix that a second PCR of about 6 to 11 cycles was run. TCRdb used MiXCR to reprocess the 5' RACE reads, holding one entry per CDR3 protein. Among about 830,000 distinct CDR3 sequences, roughly 60% were seen once, and the ten largest hold 20% to 25%. Sequencing input: blood. All receptors derive from a young man in good health.

A remark on this clonotype: The junction departs from germline at one end; a sequencing error may be responsible. This chain connects TRBV6-5 to TRBJ2-3; D possibly corresponds to TRBD1 (5 bases). Germline lookup yields CDR1 MNHEY and CDR2 SVGAGI. The length of the CDR3 is 16 residues. Here the CDR3 DNA reads TGTGCCGGCAGTTACCGGCAGGGTGGATTCGCAGATACGCAGTATTTT. Amino acid sequence: CAGSYRQGGFADTQYF.

The J gene is TRBJ1-2, the V gene TRBV5-6, with D perhaps TRBD1 (6 bases). V was cut by 0 bases and J by 2 bases, with 11 bases left in between. This CDR3 region has 15 residues. Germline V gene sequence: CDR1 SGHDT, CDR2 YYEEEE. The CDR3 DNA follows: TGTGCCAGCAGCTTGGGGGGCGGGGGCAACTATGGCTACACCTTC. This encodes CASSLGGGGNYGYTF.

This sequence joins TRBV3-1 and TRBJ2-7, with TRBD1 identical over 7 bases. The J call may be mistaken, given a closer DNA end match to TRBJ2-5. The CDR3 has 14 residues. Germline assignment: CDR1 LGHDT and CDR2 YNNKEL (reference sequence). The CDR3 DNA follows: TGTGCCAGCAGCCAAGACTGGGGACAGGAGACCCAGTACTTC. It codes for CASSQDWGQETQYF.

The chain joins TRBV12-3 or TRBV12-4 to TRBJ1-5, with a possible D match to TRBD1 (5 bases). With 6 bases removed from V and 1 base from J, the gap between germline ends came to 13 bases. The CDR3 spans 15 residues. CDR3 region: CASRPGTQSNQPQHF. In nucleotides, the CDR3 is TGTGCCAGCAGACCCGGGACGCAGAGCAATCAGCCCCAGCATTTT.

The J gene is TRBJ2-5, the V gene TRBV15; 8 nucleotides agree with TRBD2. Germline CDR1 reads LNHNV; CDR2 reads YYDKDF (reference sequence). The CDR3 has 15 residues. V lost 0 bases and J lost 4; bases outside the gene matches: 4. The CDR3 loop is CATSRDRLAIETQYF. The DNA of the CDR3 is TGTGCCACCAGCAGAGATCGACTAGCGATAGAGACCCAGTACTTC.

About this clonotype itself: At one of its ends the junction is not consistent with the germline gene, which may arise from a read error. J is TRBJ1-1 and V is TRBV5-1; 8 bases match TRBD1. The CDR3 length is 17 residues. Germline lookup yields CDR1 SGHRS and CDR2 YFSETQ. The CDR3 DNA follows: TGTGCCAGCAGCTTGGATTCAGGGGGCGCCGGGAACACTGAAGCTTTCTTT. Translation: CASSLDSGGAGNTEAFF.

This clonotype was picked up a small number of times. The chain is built from TRBV7-9 and TRBJ1-2; tentatively, D is TRBD1 (5 bases). CDR1 SEHNR and CDR2 FQNEAQ come from the germline V gene (reference sequence). This CDR3 is 17 amino acids long. Trimming removed 4 bases from V and 1 base from J, with 19 bases in between. The DNA for the CDR3 is TGTGCCAGCAGCTCGACAACCGGGACTCAAGTTAACTATGGCTACACCTTC. It translates to CASSSTTGTQVNYGYTF.

This clonotype was observed a few times. This chain links TRBV20-1 with TRBJ1-2; 7 nucleotides line up with TRBD1. Germline V gene lookup returns CDR1 DFQATT and CDR2 SNEGSKA (reference sequence). The V segment lost 0 bases and the J segment 7 bases; nucleotides outside the gene matches: 11. The CDR3 spans 15 residues. CDR3 amino acids: CSARDHLQGGGGYTF. CDR3 sequence (DNA): TGCAGTGCTAGAGATCACTTGCAGGGGGGTGGTGGCTACACCTTC.

Details on this clonotype: One end of the junction does not line up with germline, which may come from a read error. This chain connects TRBV5-1 to TRBJ2-3; weak D call: TRBD2 (5 bases). Germline V gene data show CDR1 as SGHRS and CDR2 as YFSETQ. The CDR3 covers 17 residues. Written as DNA, the CDR3 is TGCGCCAGCAGCTCTGGCCGCTCGGGAACGATCGAAGATGCGCAGTATTTT. Protein: CASSSGRSGTIEDAQYF.

The genes are TRBV9 and TRBJ2-3; 7 positions match TRBD2. CDR3 length: 16 amino acids. Germline V gene sequence: CDR1 SGDLS, CDR2 YYNGEE. With 5 bases clipped from V and 1 base from J, the junction kept 10 bases outside the gene matches. CDR3 sequence: CASSPGAGRRTDTQYF. The CDR3 DNA reads TGTGCCAGCAGTCCGGGAGCGGGACGCCGCACAGATACGCAGTATTTT. The entire variable domain, with the rest obtained from reference TRBV9 and TRBJ2-3, is as follows: DSGVTQTPKHLITATGQRVTLRCSPRSGDLSVYWYQQSLDQGLQFLIQYYNGEERAKGNILERFSAQQFPDLHSELNLSSLELGDSALYFCASSPGAGRRTDTQYFGPGTRLTVL.

CDR3: CASSFSSGQETQYF. In nucleotides, the CDR3 is TGTGCCAGCAGCTTCTCTAGCGGCCAAGAGACCCAGTACTTC. The chain carries TRBV7-2 and TRBJ2-5; 7 bases map to TRBD2. V lost 3 bases, J lost 1 base, and 2 bases stayed unmatched. This CDR3 has 14 residues. Germline assignment: CDR1 SGHTA and CDR2 FQGNSA.

The sample holds a few counts of this clonotype. This chain connects TRBV7-2 to TRBJ1-5; unclear D gene. Deletions cut 6 bases from V and 3 bases from J, with 9 bases between. CDR1 is SGHTA and CDR2 is FQGNSA in the germline V gene. This CDR3 contains 13 residues. CDR3 residues: CASSRDYNQPQHF. CDR3 DNA: TGTGCCAGCAGTCGGGATTACAATCAGCCCCAGCATTTT.

The chain is built from TRBV7-6 and TRBJ2-7; the D is unclear. The V end was cut by 4 bases, the J end by 3 bases, with 13 bases between. CDR3 length: 14 amino acids. Germline CDR1 SGHVS, CDR2 FNYEAQ. This chain's CDR3 is CASSSLGSYYEQYF. The CDR3 region has the DNA TGTGCCAGCAGCTCGCTGGGGTCGTACTACGAGCAGTACTTC. The full variable domain, with the rest looked up from reference TRBV7-6 and TRBJ2-7, is GAGVSQSPRYKVTKRGQDVALRCDPISGHVSLYWYRQALGQGPEFLTYFNYEAQQDKSGLPNDRFSAERPEGSISTLTIQRTEQRDSAMYRCASSSLGSYYEQYFGPGTRLTVT.

This sequence joins TRBV28 and TRBJ2-1; possibly TRBD1 for D (6 bases). Between the trimmed V and J ends, which lost 8 bases and 0 bases, there was a span of 11 bases. Germline CDR1 is MDHEN and CDR2 is SYDVKM. The CDR3 is made up of 14 amino acids. In nucleotides, the CDR3 is TGTGCCAGCTGGGGGACAAGCTCCTACAATGAGCAGTTCTTC. Its translation: CASWGTSSYNEQFF.

This chain uses TRBV29-1 with TRBJ2-4; D is undetermined. Looked up from germline, CDR1 is SQVTM and CDR2 is ANQGSEA. Trimming stripped 7 bases from V and 9 bases from J, with 13 bases between. The CDR3 runs to 11 residues. This chain's CDR3 is CSGLQLGIQYF. The CDR3 region has the DNA TGCAGCGGGCTCCAGCTTGGCATTCAGTACTTC.